Shown below are 17 T cell receptor beta chains from a single sample sequenced in a study of CD8 T cells in Susac syndrome. Reverse transcription of roughly 0.5 to 1 ug RNA was carried out with random hexamers. TCRdb reanalysed the immunoSEQ multiplex PCR reads using MiXCR and keeps one entry per CDR3 protein. The sample contains tens of thousands of distinct CDR3 sequences, just over 90% of which appear only once. The sample consisted of CD4+ T cells from PBMCs. These receptors were collected from a human donor with Susac syndrome.

The V and J genes are TRBV19 and TRBJ2-3, with D unclear. V lost 0 bases, J lost 7 bases, and 14 bases lay in between. Germline V lookup: CDR1 LNHDA, CDR2 SQIVND (reference sequence). The CDR3 has 15 amino acids. The CDR3 nucleotides are TGTGCCAGTAGTATAGAGCTCCCACCAGGCTATACGCAGTATTTT. Its translation: CASSIELPPGYTQYF.

This clonotype was found a few times. The rearrangement uses TRBV3-1 and TRBJ2-1; perhaps TRBD1 as D (7 bases). The V end lost 0 bases, the J end lost 8 bases, and 11 bases lay between the germline ends. Germline CDR1 LGHDT, CDR2 YNNKEL (reference sequence). This CDR3 has 14 amino acids. CDR3 sequence (DNA): TGTGCCAGCAGCCAAGACGCAGGGGGGTATGAGCAGTTCTTC. It yields the protein CASSQDAGGYEQFF.

The gene calls are TRBV2 and TRBJ1-3, with D tentatively TRBD1 (5 bases). Looked up from germline, CDR1 is SNHLY and CDR2 is FYNNEI. The CDR3 runs 13 residues. V was pared by 9 bases and J by 0 bases, with 9 bases between. CDR3 sequence (DNA): TGTGCCAGGGGGGACCTCTCTGGAAACACCATATATTTT. It encodes CARGDLSGNTIYF.

The chain employs TRBV12-3 or TRBV12-4 and TRBJ1-5; D possibly corresponds to TRBD1 (5 bases). Trimming stripped 5 bases from V and 2 bases from J, with 13 bases between. The CDR3 covers 15 residues. As DNA, the CDR3 is TGTGCCAGCAGTCGCTGGACGGGGGGCAATCAGCCCCAGCATTTT. Protein sequence: CASSRWTGGNQPQHF.

Here the CDR3 reads CASRGGTGQMGSYNEQFF. The CDR3 region has the DNA TGTGCCAGCAGGGGCGGGACAGGGCAAATGGGATCCTACAATGAGCAGTTCTTC. The chain uses TRBV7-2 and TRBJ2-1; TRBD1 agrees at 9 bases. The V gene end was trimmed by 6 bases and the J gene end by 1 base; junction bases not matched to a gene: 13. This CDR3 contains 18 residues. Germline CDR1 SGHTA, CDR2 FQGNSA.

The chain joins TRBV30 to TRBJ2-5; no clear D. The CDR3 covers 12 residues. With 0 bases removed from V and 5 bases from J, the gap between germline ends came to 7 bases. Per germline, CDR1 GTSNPN and CDR2 SVGIG (reference sequence). CDR3 nucleotide sequence: TGTGCCTGGAGTGTTGGATCGGAGACCCAGTACTTC. Protein: CAWSVGSETQYF.

This chain connects TRBV7-9 to TRBJ1-4, with D unclear. The germline V gene encodes CDR1 SEHNR and CDR2 FQNEAQ (reference sequence). This CDR3 has 15 residues. Trimming took off 2 bases at V and 6 bases at J, with 13 bases between the two ends. The CDR3 region is CASSLRGSGDEKLFF. DNA for the CDR3: TGTGCCAGCAGCTTACGAGGGAGTGGCGATGAAAAACTGTTTTTT.

The CDR3 DNA is TGTGCCAGCAGCTCTCACTCGCAAGAGACCCAGTACTTC. Its protein is CASSSHSQETQYF. The chain employs TRBV11-1 and TRBJ2-5, with no clear D. CDR1 is SGHAT and CDR2 is FQDESV in the germline V gene (reference sequence). Trimming took off 4 bases at V and 2 bases at J, with 8 bases between the two ends. The CDR3 loop spans 13 amino acids.

This sequence joins TRBV9 and TRBJ2-5; D might be TRBD1 (6 bases). Trimming stripped 1 base from V and 2 bases from J, with 12 bases between. Germline CDR1 SGDLS, CDR2 YYNGEE. CDR3 size: 15 residues. The CDR3 protein is CASSVLAGAQETQYF. CDR3 in DNA: TGTGCCAGCAGCGTACTGGCAGGGGCGCAAGAGACCCAGTACTTC.

This rearrangement joins TRBV6-4 to TRBJ1-1; D is possibly TRBD1 (5 bases). This CDR3 is 14 amino acids long. V was cut by 6 bases and J by 4 bases, with 15 bases left in between. Germline CDR1 and CDR2: MRHNA and SNTAGT. The chain's CDR3 is CASRGAASGTEAFF. DNA for the CDR3: TGTGCCAGCAGAGGGGCCGCAAGTGGCACTGAAGCTTTCTTT.

The gene calls are TRBV4-3 and TRBJ1-5; D gene uncertain. CDR3 length: 15 residues. Trimming cost V 0 bases and J 5 bases, with 11 bases left between them. Germline CDR1 is LGHNA and CDR2 is YSLEER. CDR3: CASSQDVVLHQPQHF. As DNA, the CDR3 is TGCGCCAGCAGCCAAGATGTAGTATTACATCAGCCCCAGCATTTT.

This sequence joins TRBV5-1 and TRBJ2-1; 8 nucleotides align to TRBD2. The CDR3 is 18 amino acids. Germline CDR1 and CDR2: SGHRS and YFSETQ. Trimming at V came to 1 base and at J to 0 bases, leaving 9 bases not matched to a gene. The CDR3 DNA follows: TGCGCCAGCAGCTTGTCGTTAGCGGGATTGAGCTCCTACAATGAGCAGTTCTTC. This codes for CASSLSLAGLSSYNEQFF.

The CDR3 bases are TGTGCCTGGAGTGTACGAAGGACTGAAGCTTTCTTT. This sequence encodes CAWSVRRTEAFF. This chain links TRBV30 with TRBJ1-1; D gene unclear. Trimming removed 0 bases from V and 5 bases from J, with 7 bases in between. This CDR3 comprises 12 residues. Germline CDR1 GTSNPN, CDR2 SVGIG (reference sequence).

The genes are TRBV25-1 and TRBJ2-3; 8 bases map to TRBD2. Per germline, CDR1 MGHDK and CDR2 SYGVNS. Trimming removed 6 bases from V and 3 bases from J; junction bases left unmatched: 8. This CDR3 is built from 15 residues. DNA of the CDR3: TGTGCCAGCAGGCAATCGGGAGGGCCGACAGATACGCAGTATTTT. Protein sequence: CASRQSGGPTDTQYF.

This chain joins TRBV2 and TRBJ2-2; D is ambiguous. Germline values: CDR1 SNHLY, CDR2 FYNNEI. The CDR3 is made up of 11 amino acids. The germline V and J ends were trimmed by 6 bases and 8 bases, with 7 bases remaining between them. CDR3 in DNA: TGTGCCAGCAGGTTTGAAGGGGAGCTGTTTTTT. It is translated as CASRFEGELFF.

This sequence joins TRBV18 and TRBJ2-7, with 13 positions matching TRBD2. Germline V gene sequence: CDR1 KGHSH, CDR2 LQKENI. The V segment lost 3 bases and the J segment 7 bases; nucleotides outside the gene matches: 6. The CDR3 sequence is 15 residues long. CDR3 nucleotide sequence: TGTGCCAGCTCACCCGCGGGACTAGCGGGGAGGGAGCAGTACTTC. Amino acid sequence: CASSPAGLAGREQYF.

A single count supports this clonotype. Its ends do not fully match the called genes, so a read error is possible. The V call is TRBV2, the J call TRBJ2-1, with unresolved D. Germline values: CDR1 SNHLY, CDR2 FYNNEI. This CDR3 has 13 amino acids. The CDR3 sequence: CASREGGTNEQFF. Written as DNA, the CDR3 is TGTGCCAGCAGGGAAGGTGGTACCAATGAGCAGTTCTTC.